A selection of T cell receptor beta chains follows, all from one sample in a study of T-cell memory formation after mild COVID-19. TCRdb called the 5' RACE reads again in MiXCR, with one record for every CDR3 protein. This sample has under 250,000 distinct CDR3 sequences; around a tenth occur once, and the top ten carry 22%. Sequencing input: PBMCs or a T cell subset sorted from them (not recorded which). These receptors were taken from a man between 18 and 29 years old who had mild COVID-19 (a few samples of this study predate the infection). Cell type and time point are not known. Both conserved end residues are part of each CDR3.

cdr3_aa	j_call	v_call
CASSYRAGSLEQYF	TRBJ2-7	TRBV6-2/TRBV6-3
CASSLSGAGYTF	TRBJ1-2	TRBV28
CASSLQRTDTQYF	TRBJ2-3	TRBV5-1
CASSAGLASHNEQFF	TRBJ2-1	TRBV6-4
CASSVADGPSYEQYF	TRBJ2-7	TRBV9
CASSRTGRGEETQYF	TRBJ2-5	TRBV19
CASSRRGVSSYNEQFF	TRBJ2-1	TRBV4-1
CASSFGFSGNTIYF	TRBJ1-3	TRBV11-2
CASSPQGDSEAFF	TRBJ1-1	TRBV5-1
CASRMLGLYGYTF	TRBJ1-2	TRBV5-6
CASSQGGQIYNEQFF	TRBJ2-1	TRBV4-3
CAIHPGQGAETQYF	TRBJ2-5	TRBV12-3/TRBV12-4
CASSPRPSGGTDTQYF	TRBJ2-3	TRBV3-1
CASSLVTDSTDTQYF	TRBJ2-3	TRBV7-9
CASSMADTQYF	TRBJ2-3	TRBV12-3/TRBV12-4
CASSLVEQETQYF	TRBJ2-5	TRBV5-4
CASSEFFGSTQYF	TRBJ2-3	TRBV25-1
CASSYGTHSNQPQHF	TRBJ1-5	TRBV7-2
CASSDIGSTDTQYF	TRBJ2-3	TRBV12-3/TRBV12-4
CASRVGNTGELFF	TRBJ2-2	TRBV2
CASSSGTGGRQPQHF	TRBJ1-5	TRBV28
CASSQGVGGPRGTEAFF	TRBJ1-1	TRBV4-1
CASSLWASGSYETQYF	TRBJ2-5	TRBV12-3/TRBV12-4
CASSVRPGPLSYNEQFF	TRBJ2-1	TRBV9